These 17 T cell receptor beta chains were all obtained from the same sample, sequenced in a study of blood T cell repertoires in COVID-19. TCRdb's copy holds only in-frame clones and misses some; the assay was immunoSEQ multiplex PCR. This sample has 100,000 or so clones, with around 80% found just once. The sequenced sample consisted of peripheral blood. The source of these receptors is a human donor in a cohort sampled during active COVID-19.

This CDR3 is CASSASGQSYEQYF. DNA of the CDR3: TGTGCCAGTAGTGCGTCGGGACAGAGTTACGAGCAGTACTTC. This chain joins TRBV19 and TRBJ2-7; 7 bases match TRBD1. This CDR3 spans 14 amino acids. V lost 5 bases to trimming and J lost 4 bases; unmatched junction nucleotides: 8. CDR1 and CDR2 (germline): LNHDA, SQIVND (reference sequence).

The gene calls are TRBV21-1 and TRBJ2-7; the table's D call TRBD2 went unverified against the DNA. TRBV21-1 is flagged as a pseudogene. The CDR3 totals 20 residues. This CDR3 reads CASSKAPGLAGGRGTYEQYF. The CDR3 DNA sequence: TGTGCCAGCAGCAAAGCGCCCGGACTAGCGGGAGGGCGAGGGACCTACGAGCAGTACTTC.

The chain links TRBV5-1 to TRBJ2-7; 7 bases match TRBD1. This CDR3 has 14 residues. The J segment lost 5 bases and the V segment lost 4 bases, leaving 9 bases of the junction unmatched. The germline V gene encodes CDR1 SGHRS and CDR2 YFSETQ. CDR3 sequence reads: CASSARGFTHEQYF. The CDR3 region has the DNA TGCGCCAGCAGCGCCAGGGGGTTCACGCACGAGCAGTACTTC.

The rearrangement uses TRBV7-8 and TRBJ1-6, with D possibly matching TRBD1 (6 bases). Trimming removed 1 base at V and 10 bases at J, with 14 bases between. Germline V lookup: CDR1 SGHVS, CDR2 FQNEAQ. CDR3 size: 15 residues. The CDR3 is CASSLDGGMGSPLHF. As DNA, the CDR3 is TGTGCCAGCAGCTTAGATGGGGGCATGGGATCACCCCTCCACTTT.

V and J are TRBV28 and TRBJ1-2, with D perhaps TRBD1 (5 bases). There are 12 residues in the CDR3. The V gene's germline CDR1 is MDHEN and CDR2 SYDVKM. V was clipped by 7 bases and J by 4 bases, with 10 bases between them. CDR3 amino acids: CASKRGAYGYTF. The CDR3 DNA reads TGTGCCAGCAAGCGGGGCGCCTATGGCTACACCTTC.

V gene TRBV3-1 (or the pseudogene TRBV3-2) combines with J gene TRBJ2-7; D may be TRBD2 (5 bases). Germline CDR1 LGHDT, CDR2 YNNKEL (reference sequence). CDR3 length: 16 amino acids. Trimming took off 0 bases at V and 2 bases at J, with 14 bases between the two ends. CDR3 residues: CASSQDPRVSTYEQYF. The CDR3 bases are TGTGCCAGCAGCCAAGATCCGAGGGTTTCCACCTACGAGCAGTACTTC.

This sequence joins TRBV5-1 and TRBJ2-7, with 8 bases identical to TRBD2. Germline-derived CDR1 and CDR2 are SGHRS and YFSETQ. This CDR3 contains 14 residues. V lost 4 bases and J lost 4; bases outside the gene matches: 7. CDR3 in amino acids: CASSGSGKRYEQYF. DNA of the CDR3: TGCGCCAGCAGCGGTAGCGGGAAACGGTACGAGCAGTACTTC.

The chain links TRBV10-1 to TRBJ2-7; 10 bases match TRBD1. Germline CDR1 is WNHNN and CDR2 is SYGVQD (reference sequence). The CDR3 covers 15 residues. With V trimmed by 6 bases and J by 5 bases, 10 bases remained unmatched. The CDR3 is CASSPGTGVNHEQYF. The CDR3 nucleotides read TGCGCCAGCAGCCCCGGGACAGGGGTGAATCACGAGCAGTACTTC.

The chain is built from TRBV9 and TRBJ2-1, with a tentative D call TRBD2 (6 bases). This CDR3 has 15 residues. V was pared by 3 bases and J by 8 bases, with 18 bases between. Germline CDR1 reads SGDLS; CDR2 reads YYNGEE. As DNA, the CDR3 is TGTGCCAGCAGCGGGAGGGCTTCTGGAGGCCATGAGCAGTTCTTC. Amino acid sequence: CASSGRASGGHEQFF.

The chain links TRBV3-1 (or the pseudogene TRBV3-2) to TRBJ1-5, with 7 nucleotides matching TRBD1. Looked up from germline, CDR1 is LGHDT and CDR2 is YNNKEL (reference sequence). V dropped 0 bases and J dropped 2; count of bases not matched to a gene: 1. This CDR3 contains 15 residues. For the CDR3, the DNA is TGTGCCAGCAGCCAAGACGGACAGGGCAATCAGCCCCAGCATTTT. This encodes CASSQDGQGNQPQHF.

The rearrangement links TRBV6-6 to TRBJ1-6; 7 bases match TRBD1. This CDR3 comprises 16 residues. Germline V gene sequence: CDR1 MNHNY, CDR2 SVGAGI (reference sequence). Trimming took 6 bases from V and 5 from J; bases not matched to a gene: 10. CDR3 DNA sequence: TGTGCCAGCAGAGAGAGACACGGGACAGATAATTCACCCCTCCACTTT. Encoded protein: CASRERHGTDNSPLHF.

The V and J genes are TRBV3-1 (or the pseudogene TRBV3-2) and TRBJ1-2, with D tentatively TRBD1 (6 bases). Deletions cut 2 bases from V and 4 bases from J, with 11 bases between. The CDR3 is made up of 14 amino acids. CDR1 is LGHDT and CDR2 is YNNKEL in the germline V gene (reference sequence). CDR3 coding DNA: TGTGCCAGCAGCCAAATACAGGGCGGCTATGGCTACACCTTC. Translation gives CASSQIQGGYGYTF.

The V gene is TRBV2, the J gene TRBJ1-5; the D gene is possibly TRBD1 (5 bases). The CDR3 length is 14 residues. CDR1 is SNHLY, CDR2 FYNNEI, per germline. Trimming pared 0 bases from V and 7 bases from J, leaving 10 bases between. This CDR3 is CASSEARAGQPQHF. CDR3 sequence (DNA): TGTGCCAGCAGTGAAGCCAGGGCCGGGCAGCCCCAGCATTTT.

CDR3 protein: CARQGIGAFF. In DNA form, the CDR3 reads TGTGCCAGACAGGGCATTGGAGCTTTCTTT. This chain joins TRBV19 and TRBJ1-1; maybe TRBD1 (6 bases). Looked up from germline, CDR1 is LNHDA and CDR2 is SQIVND (reference sequence). This CDR3 is 10 amino acids long. V was pared by 9 bases and J by 10 bases, with 12 bases between. Combining the CDR3 with reference TRBV19 and TRBJ1-1 gives the whole variable domain DGGITQSPKYLFRKEGQNVTLSCEQNLNHDAMYWYRQDPGQGLRLIYYSQIVNDFQKGDIAEGYSVSREKKESFPLTVTSAQKNPTAFYLCARQGIGAFFGQGTRLTVV.

Points on this clone: The sample contains more than one DNA sequence encoding this CDR3. The rearrangement links TRBV2 to TRBJ1-5; no definite D call. Germline CDR1 is SNHLY and CDR2 is FYNNEI. Trimming removed 3 bases from V and 0 bases from J, with 3 bases in between. The length of the CDR3 is 13 residues. The CDR3 DNA sequence: TGTGCCAGCAGTGACAATAGCAATCAGCCCCAGCATTTT. It translates to CASSDNSNQPQHF. Full variable domain (remainder filled in from reference TRBV2 and TRBJ1-5): EPEVTQTPSHQVTQMGQEVILRCVPISNHLYFYWYRQILGQKVEFLVSFYNNEISEKSEIFDDQFSVERPDGSNFTLKIRSTKLEDSAMYFCASSDNSNQPQHFGDGTRLSIL.

The rearrangement links TRBV2 to TRBJ1-1; D remains ambiguous. The germline V gene encodes CDR1 SNHLY and CDR2 FYNNEI. The CDR3 loop spans 12 amino acids. V lost 4 bases to trimming and J lost 5 bases, with 8 bases between them. The CDR3 loop reads CASSASRTEAFF. CDR3 nucleotides: TGTGCCAGCAGTGCATCGAGAACTGAAGCTTTCTTT.

The rearrangement uses TRBV9 and TRBJ2-7; no definite D call. V lost 4 bases, J lost 3 bases, and 17 bases lay in between. CDR3 length equals 15 residues. Germline V gene lookup returns CDR1 SGDLS and CDR2 YYNGEE. The CDR3 DNA reads TGTGCCAGCAGCCCACAAGGCCCAGGCAGCTACGAGCAGTACTTC. Its translation is CASSPQGPGSYEQYF.